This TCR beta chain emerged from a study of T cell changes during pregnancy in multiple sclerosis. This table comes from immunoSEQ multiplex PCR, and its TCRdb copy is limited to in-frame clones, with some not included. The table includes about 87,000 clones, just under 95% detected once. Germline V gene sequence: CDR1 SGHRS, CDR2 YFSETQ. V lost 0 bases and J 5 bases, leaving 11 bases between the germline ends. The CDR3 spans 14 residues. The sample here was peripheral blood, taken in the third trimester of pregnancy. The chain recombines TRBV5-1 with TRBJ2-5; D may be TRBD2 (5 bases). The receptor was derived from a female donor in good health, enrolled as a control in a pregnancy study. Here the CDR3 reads CASSLDTGYETQYF. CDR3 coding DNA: TGCGCCAGCAGCTTGGATACGGGGTACGAGACCCAGTACTTC.